This TCR beta chain was sequenced for a study of T cells in women clearing cervical HPV infection. Concerning this clone: The read halts 3 residues ahead of the CDR3 end, with the missing end drawn from the germline J gene.

CDR3 length: 13 amino acids. CDR1 is SGHNT and CDR2 is YYREEE in the germline V gene (reference sequence). TCRdb's copy holds only in-frame clones and misses some; the assay was immunoSEQ multiplex PCR. The sample totals about 48,000 clones. The chain is built from TRBV5-4 and TRBJ1-4; D gene uncertain. Source material: blood buffy coat. The receptor comes from a woman aged 18-70 years with a cervical HPV16 infection that either progressed to CIN3+ or cleared (not recorded which). Partial CDR3 DNA: TGTGCCAGCAGCTTGGTTCCGAGGGCGGGA. It is translated as CASSLVPRAG. The CDR3 in full is CASSLVPRAGLFF.